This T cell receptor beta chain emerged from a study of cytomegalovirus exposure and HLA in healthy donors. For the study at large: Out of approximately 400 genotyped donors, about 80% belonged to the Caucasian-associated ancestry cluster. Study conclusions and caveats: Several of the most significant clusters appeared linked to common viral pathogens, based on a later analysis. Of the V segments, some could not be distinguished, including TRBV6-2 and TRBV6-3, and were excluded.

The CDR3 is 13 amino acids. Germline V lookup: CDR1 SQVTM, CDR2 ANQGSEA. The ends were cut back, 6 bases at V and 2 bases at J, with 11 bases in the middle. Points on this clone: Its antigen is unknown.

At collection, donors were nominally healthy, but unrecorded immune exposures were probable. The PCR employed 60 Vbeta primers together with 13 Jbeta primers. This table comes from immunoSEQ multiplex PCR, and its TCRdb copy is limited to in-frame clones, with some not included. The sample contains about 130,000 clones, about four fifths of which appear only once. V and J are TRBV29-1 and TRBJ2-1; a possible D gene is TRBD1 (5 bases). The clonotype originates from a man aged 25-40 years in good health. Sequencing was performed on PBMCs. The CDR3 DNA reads TGCAGCGTCCCTGACAGCGCCTACAATGAGCAGTTCTTC. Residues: CSVPDSAYNEQFF.